This T cell receptor beta chain was identified during a study of PD-1 blockade in classical Hodgkin lymphoma. Stated time point: newly diagnosed, previously untreated cHL patient sample. By magnetic negative selection, CD4+ T cells were purified from thawed PBMCs. Acting as the comparison were PBMCs from newly diagnosed, untreated classical Hodgkin lymphoma. This CDR3 comprises 13 residues. CDR1 is SGHVS and CDR2 is FNYEAQ in the germline V gene. Trimming stripped 7 bases from V and 10 bases from J, with 18 bases between. Sequencing used immunoSEQ multiplex PCR; TCRdb keeps in-frame clones, though not all of them. In the table there are about 34,000 clones, around 88% of which are singletons.

The V gene is TRBV7-6, the J gene TRBJ2-3, with TRBD2 as a possible D gene (5 bases). The sequence came from a human donor with classical Hodgkin lymphoma. The sequenced material came from CD4+ T cells from blood. CDR3 in amino acids: CASTSRAGGPQYF. CDR3 sequence (DNA): TGTGCCAGCACATCCCGAGCAGGAGGCCCGCAGTATTTT.